These 10 T cell receptor beta chains share one sample of origin, sequenced in a study of cytomegalovirus exposure and HLA in healthy donors. The PCR used 60 Vbeta and 13 Jbeta primers. This table comes from immunoSEQ multiplex PCR, and its TCRdb copy is limited to in-frame clones, with some not included. This sample has 70,000 to 95,000 clones, with approximately 80% found just once. Sequenced input: PBMCs. The receptors come from a man aged 18 to 29 in good health and CMV-seronegative.

V gene TRBV5-1 combines with J gene TRBJ1-3, with TRBD1 matching over 9 bases. The CDR3 sequence is 14 residues long. Germline V lookup: CDR1 SGHRS, CDR2 YFSETQ. V shed 4 bases and J 4 bases; nucleotides not matched to a gene: 3. CDR3 bases: TGCGCCAGCAGCGGGACAGGGAACGGAAACACCATATATTTT. The encoded protein is CASSGTGNGNTIYF.

The table lists this clone with a few counts. This sequence joins TRBV5-6 and TRBJ2-7; the match to TRBD1 covers 10 bases. J was trimmed by 2 bases and V by 3 bases; bases with no gene match: 2. This CDR3 spans 14 amino acids. CDR1 SGHDT and CDR2 YYEEEE come from the germline V gene. DNA of the CDR3: TGTGCCAGCAGCTCGGGGACAGGGGCCTACGAGCAGTACTTC. Its translation is CASSSGTGAYEQYF. Drawing the rest from reference TRBV5-6 and TRBJ2-7, the complete variable domain is DAGVTQSPTHLIKTRGQQVTLRCSPKSGHDTVSWYQQALGQGPQFIFQYYEEEERQRGNFPDRFSGHQFPNYSSELNVNALLLGDSALYLCASSSGTGAYEQYFGPGTRLTVT.

The genes are TRBV27 and TRBJ1-1, with TRBD1 identical over 7 bases. The CDR3 runs to 15 residues. The germline V gene has CDR1 MNHEY and CDR2 SMNVEV (reference sequence). J gave up 5 bases and V 4 bases, and 10 bases lay outside the gene matches. CDR3 sequence (DNA): TGTGCCAGCAGTTCGACAGGGTGGGGGGCAACTGAAGCTTTCTTT. Protein sequence: CASSSTGWGATEAFF.

This rearrangement joins TRBV19 to TRBJ2-1, with 9 bases fitting TRBD1. J was trimmed by 6 bases and V by 5 bases; bases with no gene match: 5. Germline CDR1 reads LNHDA; CDR2 reads SQIVND (reference sequence). The CDR3 has 14 amino acids. CDR3 region: CASSFRQGGNEQFF. CDR3 coding DNA: TGTGCCAGTAGTTTCCGACAGGGGGGCAATGAGCAGTTCTTC.

This rearrangement joins TRBV19 to TRBJ2-2; D perhaps matches TRBD2 (5 bases). V was cut by 0 bases and J by 2 bases, with 19 bases left in between. CDR1 is LNHDA, CDR2 SQIVND, per germline (reference sequence). CDR3 length equals 19 residues. The CDR3 DNA reads TGTGCCAGTAGTATAGACCGGACTGGGAAGGTTGGAAACACCGGGGAGCTGTTTTTT. Translated, it gives CASSIDRTGKVGNTGELFF. The full variable domain, its missing parts supplied by reference TRBV19 and TRBJ2-2, is DGGITQSPKYLFRKEGQNVTLSCEQNLNHDAMYWYRQDPGQGLRLIYYSQIVNDFQKGDIAEGYSVSREKKESFPLTVTSAQKNPTAFYLCASSIDRTGKVGNTGELFFGEGSRLTVL.

The V call is TRBV27, the J call TRBJ1-5; tentatively, D is TRBD1 (6 bases). Trimming took off 2 bases at V and 7 bases at J, with 15 bases between the two ends. CDR3 length equals 15 residues. Germline lookup yields CDR1 MNHEY and CDR2 SMNVEV (reference sequence). The chain's CDR3 is CASSLSLGAGQPQHF. The CDR3 bases are TGTGCCAGCAGTTTAAGTTTGGGGGCGGGCCAGCCCCAGCATTTT.

This clone showed up just once. V is TRBV6-5 and J is TRBJ2-7, with 13 bases aligning to TRBD2. With 6 bases clipped from V and 5 bases from J, the junction kept 7 bases outside the gene matches. CDR1 MNHEY and CDR2 SVGAGI come from the germline V gene. The CDR3 is 15 amino acids. The CDR3 loop is CASSNRLAGGDEQYF. The CDR3, as DNA: TGTGCCAGCAGCAATCGACTAGCGGGGGGAGACGAGCAGTACTTC.

CDR3 amino acids: CASPAGERYGYTF. The CDR3 DNA follows: TGTGCCAGCCCGGCAGGGGAAAGGTATGGCTACACCTTC. This chain connects TRBV18 to TRBJ1-2; D is possibly TRBD1 (6 bases). Germline V gene sequence: CDR1 KGHSH, CDR2 LQKENI. V was cut by 8 bases and J by 5 bases, with 15 bases left in between. The CDR3 runs 13 residues.

This clone was observed once. The chain has TRBV13 and TRBJ1-3; possibly TRBD1 for D (6 bases). Germline V gene data show CDR1 as PRHDT and CDR2 as FYEKMQ (reference sequence). The germline V and J ends were trimmed by 0 bases and 4 bases, with 13 bases remaining between them. The CDR3 contains 16 residues. DNA for the CDR3: TGTGCCAGCAGCTTAGGACGACAGGTAACCGGAAACACCATATATTTT. Residues: CASSLGRQVTGNTIYF.

This clone was seen just once. CDR3 DNA: TGCGCCAGCAGCTTGGAGGCCAGGGGGCGTCCAAGCGAAAAACTGTTTTTT. Protein product: CASSLEARGRPSEKLFF. The rearrangement uses TRBV5-1 and TRBJ1-4, with TRBD1 matching over 8 bases. V lost 0 bases to trimming and J lost 8 bases; unmatched junction nucleotides: 12. Per the germline V gene, CDR1 is SGHRS and CDR2 is YFSETQ. The CDR3 consists of 17 residues.